Sequencing of this TCR beta chain was carried out in a study of blood T cells in healthy people across ages. Broader study findings: Percentage of naive T cells showed a strong correlation with TCR beta diversity. Higher diversity and more naive CD4+ cells were features of long-lived donors, compared to aged donors.

On this clonotype: Its antigen is not known. One end of the junction does not line up with germline, which may come from a read error.

Combining a sample-barcoded 5' primer with a J-beta primer mix, a second PCR ran for roughly 6 to 12 cycles. Via MiXCR, TCRdb re-called the 5' RACE reads, giving one row per CDR3 protein. The sample lists more than 1.4 million distinct CDR3 sequences, about 40% occurring once. This CDR3 has 14 residues. CDR1 SQVTM and CDR2 ANQGSEA come from the germline V gene. This TCR was recovered from a woman aged 18-35 years in good health. Sequenced: blood. This chain connects TRBV29-1 to TRBJ2-3; 7 bases agree with TRBD1. CDR3 nucleotide sequence: TGCGGCGTCTCGCCCGGGACAGCAACAGATACGCAGTATTTT. Its protein is CGVSPGTATDTQYF.